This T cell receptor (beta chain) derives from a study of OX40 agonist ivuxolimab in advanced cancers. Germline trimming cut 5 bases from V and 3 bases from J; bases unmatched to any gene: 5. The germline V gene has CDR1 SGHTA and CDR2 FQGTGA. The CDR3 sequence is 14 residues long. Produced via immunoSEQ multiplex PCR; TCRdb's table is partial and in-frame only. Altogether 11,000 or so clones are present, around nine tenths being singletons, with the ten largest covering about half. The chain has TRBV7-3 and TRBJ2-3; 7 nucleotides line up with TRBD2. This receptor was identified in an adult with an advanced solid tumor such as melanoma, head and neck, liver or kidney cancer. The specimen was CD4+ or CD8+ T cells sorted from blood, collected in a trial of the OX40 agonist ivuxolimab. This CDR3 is CASSPTGGTDTQYF. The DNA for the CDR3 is TGTGCCAGCAGCCCGACCGGGGGGACAGATACGCAGTATTTT.